The 25 T cell receptor beta chains reported below all come from one sample, sequenced in a study of Graves' ophthalmopathy and Graves' hyperthyroidism. RNA transcripts served as template for amplifying TCR beta CDR3 sequences. Following a first-round RT-PCR that used HTBI primers, a second-round multiplex PCR was carried out. Each CDR3 protein gets one entry after TCRdb re-called the multiplex PCR reads with MiXCR. The data show 200,000 to 250,000 distinct CDR3 sequences, approximately 21% seen once. The specimen was peripheral blood. The receptors derive from a woman in her forties or fifties with Graves' ophthalmopathy.

This clonotype was recorded at least ten times. The chain employs TRBV30 and TRBJ2-7; D unclear. Germline V gives CDR1 GTSNPN, CDR2 SVGIG (reference sequence). This CDR3 has 13 amino acids. V lost 0 bases, J lost 2 bases, and 8 bases lay in between. For the CDR3, the DNA is TGTGCCTGGAGTGTTGGGCTGCCCTACGAGCAGTACTTC. Amino acids: CAWSVGLPYEQYF.

This clonotype was detected ten times or more. The J gene is TRBJ2-7, the V gene TRBV14; 7 nucleotides agree with TRBD1. The CDR3 sequence is 15 residues long. V lost 9 bases and J lost 1; bases outside the gene matches: 12. From germline, CDR1 is SGHDN and CDR2 FVKESK. DNA of the CDR3: TGTGCCAGGGGGGCCGGGACAGCAGTTTCCTACGAGCAGTACTTC. Its translation is CARGAGTAVSYEQYF.

This clonotype occurred many times. This chain joins TRBV6-1 and TRBJ2-7, with TRBD2 matching 10 bases. CDR1 MNHNS and CDR2 SASEGT come from the germline V gene. The CDR3 covers 16 residues. V gave up 1 base and J gave up 3 bases; unmatched junction bases: 6. CDR3: CASSEVRASGSYEQYF. The CDR3 coding sequence is TGTGCCAGCAGTGAAGTGAGGGCTAGCGGGAGCTACGAGCAGTACTTC.

A few counts support this clonotype. The V call is TRBV9, the J call TRBJ2-2; TRBD2 matches at 7 bases. This CDR3 has 20 residues. Unmatched junction bases numbered 16, after V lost 0 bases and J lost 2 bases. The germline V gene encodes CDR1 SGDLS and CDR2 YYNGEE. Written as DNA, the CDR3 is TGTGCCAGCAGCGTAGATGGGCTAGTTTGGGGGGGGATAAACACCGGGGAGCTGTTTTTT. Amino acid sequence: CASSVDGLVWGGINTGELFF.

Turning to this clonotype: A read error may explain this, as a much larger clone is one base away. The rearrangement links TRBV27 to TRBJ2-7; D unresolved. The CDR3 is 11 residues long. Trimming pared 7 bases from V and 5 bases from J, leaving 9 bases between. Germline values: CDR1 MNHEY, CDR2 SMNVEV (reference sequence). The CDR3 DNA sequence: TGTGCCAGCAAGTCGAGACACGAGCAGTACTTC. It codes for CASKSRHEQYF.

Note on this clonotype: This CDR3 is missing its conserved last phenylalanine or tryptophan, likely due to a read error. The V call is TRBV5-6, the J call TRBJ2-4; D is perhaps TRBD1 (5 bases). This CDR3 comprises 15 residues. Trimming took off 4 bases at V and 1 base at J, with 12 bases between the two ends. Per the germline V gene, CDR1 is SGHDT and CDR2 is YYEEEE. This CDR3 reads CASSHRQTAKNIQYY. CDR3 nucleotides: TGTGCCAGCAGCCACCGACAGACGGCCAAAAACATTCAGTACTAC.

Ten or more counts support this clonotype. The chain combines TRBV13 with TRBJ1-2, with D unclear. The CDR3 is made up of 16 amino acids. Germline V CDR1 and CDR2: PRHDT, FYEKMQ (reference sequence). V lost 0 bases and J 5 bases, leaving 16 bases between the germline ends. CDR3 DNA sequence: TGTGCCAGCAGCTTAGGGGGCGCAGGCCGTTTGTATGGCTACACCTTC. Translating gives CASSLGGAGRLYGYTF.

This clonotype was observed at least ten times. The rearrangement joins TRBV19 to TRBJ2-2; D remains ambiguous. This CDR3 has 12 amino acids. Germline values: CDR1 LNHDA, CDR2 SQIVND (reference sequence). Trimming cost V 7 bases and J 0 bases, with 3 bases left between them. The CDR3 coding sequence is TGTGCCAGTAAACCGAACACCGGGGAGCTGTTTTTT. As protein: CASKPNTGELFF.

The sample holds many counts of this clonotype. The rearrangement uses TRBV28 and TRBJ1-5; D is unclear. Germline values: CDR1 MDHEN, CDR2 SYDVKM. The ends were cut back, 8 bases at V and 0 bases at J, with 8 bases in the middle. The CDR3 covers 13 residues. DNA for the CDR3: TGTGCCAGCGTGGGATATAGCAATCAGCCCCAGCATTTT. Protein product: CASVGYSNQPQHF.

There are many counts of this clonotype. The chain carries TRBV20-1 and TRBJ2-5; TRBD1 agrees at 8 bases. The junction had 3 bases not matched to a gene; V was cut back by 3 bases and J by 6 bases. Germline loops: CDR1 DFQATT, CDR2 SNEGSKA (reference sequence). CDR3 size: 12 residues. CDR3 sequence (DNA): TGCAGTGCTAGGGACAGGGCGCAGACCCAGTACTTC. Its protein product is CSARDRAQTQYF.

This clonotype was counted many times. The gene calls are TRBV18 and TRBJ1-1, with a weak D call TRBD1 (5 bases). The length of the CDR3 is 16 residues. V shed 3 bases and J shed 2 bases, with 16 bases lying between them. CDR1 is KGHSH, CDR2 LQKENI, per germline. The CDR3 bases are TGTGCCAGCTCACCCCTTTGGGACCAAAGCAACACTGAAGCTTTCTTT. Translation: CASSPLWDQSNTEAFF.

This clonotype has only a few counts. The CDR3 sequence is CSARKIYGTGGFAYF. DNA of the CDR3: TGCAGTGCTAGAAAGATTTATGGGACAGGGGGTTTTGCGTACTTC. The chain is built from TRBV20-1 and TRBJ2-5; 11 bases are a match to TRBD1. V lost 2 bases to trimming and J lost 13 bases; unmatched junction nucleotides: 15. The germline V gene encodes CDR1 DFQATT and CDR2 SNEGSKA (reference sequence). CDR3 length equals 15 residues.

In this sample, this clonotype turned up many times. The CDR3 sequence is CASTRGESGANVLTF. The CDR3 DNA is TGTGCCAGCACCCGGGGGGAATCTGGGGCCAACGTCCTGACTTTC. V gene TRBV12-3 or TRBV12-4 combines with J gene TRBJ2-6, with TRBD2 matching 7 bases. With 7 bases clipped from V and 1 base from J, the junction kept 4 bases outside the gene matches. The CDR3 totals 15 residues.

J is TRBJ2-7 and V is TRBV28; TRBD2 matches 11 bases. This CDR3 comprises 18 residues. V trimming: 2 bases; J trimming: 2 bases; junction bases outside the gene matches: 11. Germline V gene sequence: CDR1 MDHEN, CDR2 SYDVKM. CDR3 in amino acids: CASSLEFLAGLAAYEQYF. The DNA of the CDR3 is TGTGCCAGCAGTTTAGAGTTCCTAGCGGGACTAGCGGCCTACGAGCAGTACTTC.

Details on this clonotype: A clone one base away is much larger, so this may be a read error. The chain combines TRBV9 with TRBJ2-2; the D is unclear. Germline lookup yields CDR1 SGDLS and CDR2 YYNGEE. The CDR3 runs to 13 residues. CDR3 in DNA: TGTTCCAGCAGCCTAATAGTTGTCGGGGAGCTGTTTTTT. Encoded protein: CSSSLIVVGELFF.

This clonotype has at least ten counts. The chain is built from TRBV2 and TRBJ1-1, with no clear D. From germline, CDR1 is SNHLY and CDR2 FYNNEI. CDR3 length equals 11 residues. The ends were cut back, 8 bases at V and 1 base at J, with 5 bases in the middle. The CDR3 spells CASHGNTEAFF. For the CDR3, the DNA is TGTGCCAGCCACGGGAACACTGAAGCTTTCTTT.

This sequence joins TRBV12-3 or TRBV12-4 and TRBJ1-1; 10 bases map to TRBD1. Trimming at V came to 2 bases and at J to 10 bases, leaving 7 bases not matched to a gene. CDR3 length: 14 residues. DNA of the CDR3: TGTGCCAGCAGTTTATCGGGCAGACAGGGGGCAGCTTTCTTT. This codes for CASSLSGRQGAAFF.

This clonotype was counted many times. The chain recombines TRBV4-2 with TRBJ2-5, with 7 bases matching TRBD2. Germline lookup yields CDR1 LGHNA and CDR2 YNFKEQ. CDR3 length: 15 residues. V gave up 0 bases and J gave up 3 bases; unmatched junction bases: 4. The DNA of the CDR3 is TGTGCCAGCAGCCAAGAGGGCGCGGGAGAAGAGACCCAGTACTTC. This encodes CASSQEGAGEETQYF.

This clonotype came up many times. The gene calls are TRBV7-8 and TRBJ2-7; perhaps TRBD2 as D (5 bases). There are 13 residues in the CDR3. The V end lost 4 bases, the J end lost 3 bases, and 10 bases lay between the germline ends. Germline V gene data show CDR1 as SGHVS and CDR2 as FQNEAQ. CDR3 nucleotide sequence: TGTGCCAGCAGCTGGCGGACTGGCTACGAGCAGTACTTC. Amino acids: CASSWRTGYEQYF.

This clonotype was seen ten or more times. The rearrangement joins TRBV12-3 or TRBV12-4 to TRBJ1-1; D gene ambiguous. Trimming left V 10 bases short and J 0 bases short, with 18 bases between. This CDR3 comprises 15 residues. The CDR3 bases are TGTGCCACCCGAAAACGTGACGGTCTGAACACTGAAGCTTTCTTT. This sequence encodes CATRKRDGLNTEAFF.

Many counts were recorded for this clonotype. This chain connects TRBV6-1 to TRBJ2-2; tentative D call: TRBD1 (5 bases). Germline assignment: CDR1 MNHNS and CDR2 SASEGT. The CDR3 length is 13 residues. Trimming shortened V by 4 bases and J by 6 bases, and 9 bases separated the two germline ends. The CDR3 loop is CASSVKGAGELFF. CDR3 nucleotides: TGTGCCAGCAGTGTTAAAGGGGCCGGGGAGCTGTTTTTT.

This clonotype was counted many times. The chain has TRBV19 and TRBJ1-1; D gene ambiguous. V was shortened by 3 bases and J by 5 bases, with 10 bases between the two germline ends. The CDR3 contains 13 residues. The germline CDR1 and CDR2 sequences are LNHDA and SQIVND (reference sequence). Written as DNA, the CDR3 is TGTGCCAGTAGTATGTCTGGGATGACTGAAGCTTTCTTT. Its protein is CASSMSGMTEAFF.

This clonotype was counted at least ten times. The chain links TRBV11-2 to TRBJ1-1; D may be TRBD1 (6 bases). Germline CDR1 reads SGHAT; CDR2 reads FQNNGV. Trimming pared 6 bases from V and 0 bases from J, leaving 20 bases between. This CDR3 is 17 amino acids long. The DNA for the CDR3 is TGTGCCAGCAGGGGGATGGGGGGCATTGGGCTGAACACTGAAGCTTTCTTT. Amino acids: CASRGMGGIGLNTEAFF.

This sequence joins TRBV6-5 and TRBJ1-2; no clear D gene. Deletions cut 2 bases from V and 2 bases from J, with 9 bases between. The V gene's germline CDR1 is MNHEY and CDR2 SVGAGI. The CDR3 length is 14 residues. CDR3 DNA: TGTGCCAGCAGTTACGTGGGCACAAACTATGGCTACACCTTC. Translated, it gives CASSYVGTNYGYTF.

This clonotype showed up many times. The CDR3 DNA reads as TGCGCCAGCAGCTCGGCAGGGACTAACTATGGCTACACCTTC. Protein: CASSSAGTNYGYTF. The rearrangement joins TRBV5-1 to TRBJ1-2, with D perhaps matching TRBD1 (5 bases). The germline V gene has CDR1 SGHRS and CDR2 YFSETQ. This CDR3 spans 14 amino acids. V was clipped by 3 bases and J by 0 bases, with 9 bases between them.